What follows are 30 T cell receptor beta chains derived from one specimen sequenced in a study of technical replicates of blood from a few donors. Some clones are missing from TCRdb's copy, which holds only in-frame ones; the method was immunoSEQ multiplex PCR. This sample yields about 93,000 clones, of which nearly 97% are seen a single time; over 0.25% belongs to the top ten. Sequenced material: T cells isolated from PBMCs. Receptors originate from a human donor in good health.

The gene calls are TRBV25-1 and TRBJ2-3; no clear D. V gave up 7 bases and J gave up 1 base, with 9 bases separating them. The CDR3 is 13 amino acids. CDR1 and CDR2 (germline): MGHDK, SYGVNS. The CDR3 DNA reads as TGTGCCAGCATCCCCCCGGGCACAGATACGCAGTATTTT. It specifies CASIPPGTDTQYF.

The rearrangement joins TRBV27 to TRBJ1-2; 10 bases match TRBD1. Trimming removed 6 bases from V and 7 bases from J; junction bases left unmatched: 8. Germline V gene lookup returns CDR1 MNHEY and CDR2 SMNVEV (reference sequence). The CDR3 is 14 amino acids. Written as DNA, the CDR3 is TGTGCCAGCAGGGATGGACAGGGGGGCGGTGGCTACACCTTC. Amino acids: CASRDGQGGGGYTF.

The genes are TRBV6-5 and TRBJ2-1; 10 bases align to TRBD1. This CDR3 contains 15 residues. CDR1 MNHEY and CDR2 SVGAGI come from the germline V gene. Germline trimming cut 5 bases from V and 2 bases from J; bases unmatched to any gene: 3. The CDR3 sequence: CASSPGQGPYNEQFF. The CDR3 DNA sequence: TGTGCCAGCAGTCCGGGACAGGGGCCCTACAATGAGCAGTTCTTC.

This rearrangement joins TRBV27 to TRBJ2-1, with 15 bases fitting TRBD2. The germline CDR1 and CDR2 sequences are MNHEY and SMNVEV (reference sequence). The CDR3 covers 20 residues. V shed 4 bases, J shed 4 bases, and the junction held 14 bases outside the gene matches. In nucleotides, the CDR3 is TGTGCCAGCAGTTGGACAGGGGGACTAGCGGGAGGATTACGATACAATGAGCAGTTCTTC. It yields the protein CASSWTGGLAGGLRYNEQFF.

The chain recombines TRBV27 with TRBJ1-1; TRBD1 agrees at 10 bases. Germline V gene data show CDR1 as MNHEY and CDR2 as SMNVEV (reference sequence). This CDR3 has 15 residues. V was pared by 6 bases and J by 1 base, with 5 bases of the junction left unmatched. CDR3 amino acids: CASRTRQGANTEAFF. The CDR3 DNA follows: TGTGCCAGCAGGACAAGACAGGGGGCGAACACTGAAGCTTTCTTT.

The V and J genes are TRBV9 and TRBJ1-1; D uncertain. The CDR3 has 14 residues. The germline V gene has CDR1 SGDLS and CDR2 YYNGEE. The V end lost 0 bases, the J end lost 1 base, and 7 bases lay between the germline ends. Here the CDR3 reads CASSVGFRNTEAFF. CDR3 DNA sequence: TGTGCCAGCAGCGTAGGGTTTAGGAACACTGAAGCTTTCTTT. The entire variable domain, with the rest obtained from reference TRBV9 and TRBJ1-1, is as follows: DSGVTQTPKHLITATGQRVTLRCSPRSGDLSVYWYQQSLDQGLQFLIQYYNGEERAKGNILERFSAQQFPDLHSELNLSSLELGDSALYFCASSVGFRNTEAFFGQGTRLTVV.

The chain couples TRBV5-1 to TRBJ1-2; weak D call: TRBD1 (6 bases). The germline CDR1 and CDR2 sequences are SGHRS and YFSETQ. The CDR3 is made up of 14 amino acids. V was cut by 1 base and J by 3 bases, with 10 bases left in between. The CDR3 loop reads CASSLSGGDYGYTF. The CDR3 DNA sequence: TGCGCCAGCAGCTTGTCTGGGGGCGACTATGGCTACACCTTC. The whole variable domain, filled in from reference TRBV5-1 and TRBJ1-2, reads KAGVTQTPRYLIKTRGQQVTLSCSPISGHRSVSWYQQTPGQGLQFLFEYFSETQRNKGNFPGRFSGRQFSNSRSEMNVSTLELGDSALYLCASSLSGGDYGYTFGSGTRLTVV.

The chain uses TRBV6-5 and TRBJ2-1; 7 bases map to TRBD1. The CDR3 extends over 13 amino acids. V was clipped by 0 bases and J by 9 bases; unmatched bases: 2. Germline lookup yields CDR1 MNHEY and CDR2 SVGAGI. CDR3 residues: CASSYSQGVEQFF. The CDR3 DNA follows: TGTGCCAGCAGTTACTCGCAGGGGGTTGAGCAGTTCTTC.

The chain links TRBV7-8 to TRBJ1-1; the match to TRBD1 covers 7 bases. V gave up 1 base and J gave up 0 bases; unmatched junction bases: 8. From germline, CDR1 is SGHVS and CDR2 FQNEAQ. This CDR3 has 17 amino acids. CDR3 coding DNA: TGTGCCAGCAGCTTAGTAGGGCAGGGGGGTATGAACACTGAAGCTTTCTTT. Encoded protein: CASSLVGQGGMNTEAFF.

The rearrangement links TRBV7-3 to TRBJ2-5; weak D call: TRBD2 (7 bases). This CDR3 is 14 amino acids long. The germline V gene has CDR1 SGHTA and CDR2 FQGTGA. V was shortened by 3 bases and J by 5 bases, with 13 bases between the two germline ends. The CDR3 DNA follows: TGTGCCAGCAGCTTTGGGGGAGGGGGTGAGACCCAGTACTTC. It yields the protein CASSFGGGGETQYF.

The rearrangement links TRBV9 to TRBJ2-2; 13 positions agree with TRBD2. Germline V gives CDR1 SGDLS, CDR2 YYNGEE. J gave up 11 bases and V 7 bases, and 11 bases lay outside the gene matches. CDR3 length: 15 amino acids. The DNA for the CDR3 is TGTGCCAGCGCGAGACTAGCGGGGGGTTCTGTTGAGCTGTTTTTT. Protein: CASARLAGGSVELFF. The whole variable domain, filled in from reference TRBV9 and TRBJ2-2, reads DSGVTQTPKHLITATGQRVTLRCSPRSGDLSVYWYQQSLDQGLQFLIQYYNGEERAKGNILERFSAQQFPDLHSELNLSSLELGDSALYFCASARLAGGSVELFFGEGSRLTVL.

The chain joins TRBV27 to TRBJ1-4; 10 bases fit TRBD1. The CDR3 runs to 15 residues. The germline gives CDR1 MNHEY, CDR2 SMNVEV (reference sequence). Trimming took 5 bases from V and 8 from J; bases not matched to a gene: 8. The CDR3 protein is CASSAFGTGDEKLFF. DNA for the CDR3: TGTGCCAGCAGTGCGTTCGGGACAGGGGACGAAAAACTGTTTTTT. The entire variable domain, with the rest obtained from reference TRBV27 and TRBJ1-4, is as follows: EAQVTQNPRYLITVTGKKLTVTCSQNMNHEYMSWYRQDPGLGLRQIYYSMNVEVTDKGDVPEGYKVSRKEKRNFPLILESPSPNQTSLYFCASSAFGTGDEKLFFGSGTQLSVL.

The gene calls are TRBV19 and TRBJ2-7; 8 nucleotides align to TRBD2. CDR1 is LNHDA, CDR2 SQIVND, per germline (reference sequence). This CDR3 has 15 amino acids. Unmatched junction bases numbered 11, after V lost 5 bases and J lost 5 bases. Here the CDR3 DNA reads TGTGCCAGTAGTTTTGCAGCGGGAGCCCCTAACGAGCAGTACTTC. It yields the protein CASSFAAGAPNEQYF.

The chain carries TRBV15 and TRBJ2-7, with D possibly TRBD2 on 5 matching bases. V lost 0 bases and J 5 bases, leaving 14 bases between the germline ends. Germline assignment: CDR1 LNHNV and CDR2 YYDKDF (reference sequence). The CDR3 has 15 amino acids. The CDR3 bases are TGTGCCACCAGCAGAGACTCATCAACGAGGGACGAGCAGTACTTC. It is translated as CATSRDSSTRDEQYF.

CDR3 bases: TGTGCCGTGGCAGAACGTAATGAAAAACTGTTTTTT. This encodes CAVAERNEKLFF. V and J are TRBV6-1 and TRBJ1-4; D uncertain. Per germline, CDR1 MNHNS and CDR2 SASEGT. This CDR3 has 12 amino acids. V was cut by 11 bases and J by 4 bases, with 11 bases left in between.

V gene TRBV19 combines with J gene TRBJ1-2; D is unclear. Trimming took 1 base from V and 8 from J, leaving 11 bases between them. The germline V gene encodes CDR1 LNHDA and CDR2 SQIVND (reference sequence). The CDR3 has 13 amino acids. The CDR3 protein is CASSIVPYEGYTF. CDR3 in DNA: TGTGCCAGTAGTATAGTGCCCTATGAGGGCTACACCTTC.

The chain has TRBV21-1 and TRBJ2-5; TRBD1, the table's D call, lacks a check against the DNA. TRBV21-1 is shown as a pseudogene. The CDR3 totals 13 residues. As DNA, the CDR3 is TGTGCCAGCAGCAAAGGAACAAAAGAGACCCAGTACTTC. Protein sequence: CASSKGTKETQYF.

The chain couples TRBV28 to TRBJ2-2; 8 positions match TRBD1. With 8 bases clipped from V and 2 bases from J, the junction kept 4 bases outside the gene matches. This CDR3 contains 14 residues. The germline CDR1 and CDR2 sequences are MDHEN and SYDVKM. CDR3 amino acids: CASQTGVNTGELFF. The CDR3 nucleotides read TGTGCCAGCCAGACAGGGGTTAACACCGGGGAGCTGTTTTTT. The full variable domain, with the rest looked up from reference TRBV28 and TRBJ2-2, is DVKVTQSSRYLVKRTGEKVFLECVQDMDHENMFWYRQDPGLGLRLIYFSYDVKMKEKGDIPEGYSVSREKKERFSLILESASTNQTSMYLCASQTGVNTGELFFGEGSRLTVL.

The genes are TRBV29-1 and TRBJ1-1, with 9 bases lining up with TRBD1. The V and J ends lost 7 bases and 6 bases, in that order; junction bases with no gene match: 12. The CDR3 length is 14 residues. Germline V gene data show CDR1 as SQVTM and CDR2 as ANQGSEA. The CDR3 bases are TGCAGCGCCGAACAGGGGGCTGGAAAGGCTGAAGCTTTCTTT. Translating gives CSAEQGAGKAEAFF.

Note on this clone: One junction end disagrees with the germline gene, perhaps due to a read error. The genes are TRBV6-5 and TRBJ2-1, with 11 bases lining up with TRBD2. CDR3 length: 12 residues. Germline loops: CDR1 MNHEY, CDR2 SVGAGI. DNA of the CDR3: TGTGCCAGCAAGACTAGCGGGGCTCCCGAGGTCTTC. It codes for CASKTSGAPEVF.

This clone was seen more than once but under ten times. This sample also contains other DNA sequences that code for the same CDR3. Here the CDR3 DNA reads TGCAGCGTTGAACAGGGATCGGGCACTGAAGCTTTCTTT. This gives the protein CSVEQGSGTEAFF. The genes are TRBV29-1 and TRBJ1-1, with D perhaps matching TRBD1 (5 bases). The V and J ends lost 2 bases and 4 bases respectively, with 11 bases between them. Germline loops: CDR1 SQVTM, CDR2 ANQGSEA. The CDR3 runs 13 residues.

This chain joins TRBV28 and TRBJ2-1; 7 nucleotides match TRBD1. Germline CDR1 reads MDHEN; CDR2 reads SYDVKM. The CDR3 sequence is 15 residues long. Trimming took 4 bases from V and 5 from J; bases not matched to a gene: 8. CDR3 DNA: TGTGCCAGCAGTTCCGGACAGGCGGCACACAATGAGCAGTTCTTC. It is translated as CASSSGQAAHNEQFF.

The gene calls are TRBV6-4 and TRBJ1-1; TRBD1 might be the D (5 bases). Germline CDR1 is MRHNA and CDR2 is SNTAGT. The length of the CDR3 is 14 residues. V was cut by 2 bases and J by 5 bases, with 12 bases left in between. The CDR3 here is CASSDGGSVTEAFF. CDR3 sequence (DNA): TGTGCCAGCAGTGACGGGGGGAGTGTGACTGAAGCTTTCTTT.

The chain links TRBV4-1 to TRBJ1-2, with 8 bases fitting TRBD1. V dropped 0 bases and J dropped 8; count of bases not matched to a gene: 11. The CDR3 runs 16 residues. Germline CDR1 MGHRA, CDR2 YSYEKL. The CDR3 DNA follows: TGCGCCAGCAGCCAAGAATGGACAGGGAAGGGTCAAGGCTACACCTTC. Protein sequence: CASSQEWTGKGQGYTF.

The CDR3 spells CASSRPRGGGGSGANVLTF. CDR3 DNA: TGTGCCAGCAGCCGACCGAGGGGAGGTGGCGGCTCTGGGGCCAACGTCCTGACTTTC. The rearrangement joins TRBV28 to TRBJ2-6; D is perhaps TRBD2 (6 bases). From germline, CDR1 is MDHEN and CDR2 SYDVKM. The V gene lost 6 bases and the J gene lost 0 bases, with 21 bases spanning the gap. This CDR3 contains 19 residues.

This chain connects TRBV10-1 to TRBJ2-2; a weak D match, TRBD2 (5 bases). The CDR3 is 16 residues long. The ends were cut back, 2 bases at V and 7 bases at J, with 17 bases in the middle. Per germline, CDR1 WNHNN and CDR2 SYGVQD (reference sequence). CDR3 amino acids: CASSEGTGDWHGELFF. CDR3 DNA sequence: TGCGCCAGCAGTGAGGGTACCGGGGATTGGCACGGGGAGCTGTTTTTT.

This chain links TRBV27 with TRBJ2-1; D gene ambiguous. The CDR3 totals 16 residues. Trimming shortened V by 1 base and J by 8 bases, and 18 bases separated the two germline ends. Germline V gives CDR1 MNHEY, CDR2 SMNVEV (reference sequence). Here the CDR3 DNA reads TGTGCCAGCAGTTTATTAGGTCTGCAGAGGAACGATGAGCAGTTCTTC. As protein: CASSLLGLQRNDEQFF.

This chain joins TRBV30 and TRBJ2-2, with a possible D match to TRBD1 (5 bases). CDR3 size: 12 residues. V dropped 8 bases and J dropped 9 bases, with 16 bases sitting between them. Germline V gives CDR1 GTSNPN, CDR2 SVGIG (reference sequence). The CDR3 sequence: CAASGKFWELFF. CDR3 DNA: TGTGCCGCGTCAGGGAAGTTCTGGGAGCTGTTTTTT.

CDR3 bases: TGTGCCAGCAGTTGGGGACAGTATAGCAATCAGCCCCAGCATTTT. Its translation: CASSWGQYSNQPQHF. The V gene is TRBV6-6, the J gene TRBJ1-5, with 7 bases lining up with TRBD1. V was clipped by 4 bases and J by 0 bases; unmatched bases: 3. The CDR3 contains 15 residues. Germline V gene lookup returns CDR1 MNHNY and CDR2 SVGAGI (reference sequence).

The chain recombines TRBV27 with TRBJ1-2; possible D gene TRBD1, 5 bases. Germline CDR1 reads MNHEY; CDR2 reads SMNVEV (reference sequence). The CDR3 is 13 amino acids. V was trimmed by 5 bases and J by 1 base, leaving 8 bases between them. The CDR3 DNA sequence: TGTGCCAGCAGTCAGGGTTTTAACTATGGCTACACCTTC. This codes for CASSQGFNYGYTF.